Below, 2 T cell receptor beta chains from the same sample are listed, as sequenced in a study of metastatic and nonmetastatic thyroid tumors. There were no patients who had received any treatment before thyroid surgery. TCRdb reanalyzed the PCR reads with MiXCR. In the table there are some 40,000 clones, roughly a fifth of which are singletons. Sequencing used blood. The receptors originated from a female donor with papillary thyroid cancer or a benign thyroid nodule (not recorded which). Some clones in this sample may be carry-over from other donors' samples.

This clone has at least ten counts. The gene calls are TRBV3-1 and TRBJ2-7; D ambiguous. The CDR3 runs to 12 residues. The V end was cut by 0 bases, the J end by 4 bases, with 4 bases between. CDR1 is LGHDT, CDR2 YNNKEL, per germline (reference sequence). The CDR3 spells CASSQDGYEQYF. CDR3 in DNA: TGTGCCAGCAGCCAAGATGGTTACGAGCAGTACTTC.

This clone was observed a handful of times. This chain joins TRBV6-4 and TRBJ1-3; D uncertain. Trimming stripped 2 bases from V and 2 bases from J, with 7 bases between. CDR1 and CDR2 from the germline V gene are MRHNA and SNTAGT. CDR3 length equals 14 residues. CDR3 coding DNA: TGTGCCAGCAGTGACACGTCGGCTGGAAACACCATATATTTT. Translation: CASSDTSAGNTIYF.